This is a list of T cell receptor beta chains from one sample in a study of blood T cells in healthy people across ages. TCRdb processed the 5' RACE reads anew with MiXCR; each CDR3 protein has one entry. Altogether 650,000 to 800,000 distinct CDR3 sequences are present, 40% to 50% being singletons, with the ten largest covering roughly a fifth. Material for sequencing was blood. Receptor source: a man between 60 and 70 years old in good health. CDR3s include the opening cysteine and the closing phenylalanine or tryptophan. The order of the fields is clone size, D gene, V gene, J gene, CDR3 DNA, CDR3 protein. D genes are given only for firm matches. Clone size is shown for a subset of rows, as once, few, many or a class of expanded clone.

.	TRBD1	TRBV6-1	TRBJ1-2	TGTGCCAGCAGTGACAGTGGGACAGGTCGTGGCTACACCTTC	CASSDSGTGRGYTF
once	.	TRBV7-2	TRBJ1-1	TGTGCCAGCAGCCTCTTGACGGGGTCTGAAGCTTTCTTT	CASSLLTGSEAFF
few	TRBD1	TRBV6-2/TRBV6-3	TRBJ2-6	TGTGCCAGCAGGGGACAGGGGAAGCCCAACGTCCTGACTTTC	CASRGQGKPNVLTF
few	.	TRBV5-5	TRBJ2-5	TGTGCCAGCAGCGTGATAGGACGGGAGACCCAGTACTTC	CASSVIGRETQYF
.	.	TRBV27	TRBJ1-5	TGTGCCAGCACAACGTCGGGAAATCAGCCCCAGCATTTT	CASTTSGNQPQHF
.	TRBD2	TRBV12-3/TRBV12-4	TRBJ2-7	TGTGCCGGCAGTTTTAGCGGGGGGGGTGCCTACGAGCAGTACTTC	CAGSFSGGGAYEQYF
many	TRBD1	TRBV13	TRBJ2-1	TGTGCCAGCAGCCCGGGACAGGGGTGGAATGAGCAGTTCTTC	CASSPGQGWNEQFF
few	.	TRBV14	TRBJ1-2	TGTGCCAGCAGCCAGGACAGAACGGGCTATGGCTACACCTTC	CASSQDRTGYGYTF
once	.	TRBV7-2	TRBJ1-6	TGTGCCAGCAGCTTAGCAGCGAGCTATAATTCACCCCTCCACTTT	CASSLAASYNSPLHF
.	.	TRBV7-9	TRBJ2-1	TGTGCCAGCAGCTTACAAACGAGGGGTGGCTATGAGCAGTTCTTC	CASSLQTRGGYEQFF
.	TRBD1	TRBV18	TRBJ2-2	TGTGCCAGCTCACCAGGGACAGTCGATACCGGGGAGCTGTTTTTT	CASSPGTVDTGELFF
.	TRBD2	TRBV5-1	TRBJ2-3	TGCGCCGGCAGAGGGGCTAGCGGGGGAATACTCACAGATACGCAGTATTTT	CAGRGASGGILTDTQYF
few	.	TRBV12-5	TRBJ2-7	TGTGCTAGTGGTTTGGTAGGACTAATCTCCTACGAGCAGTACTTC	CASGLVGLISYEQYF
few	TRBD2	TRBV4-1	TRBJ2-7	TGCGCCAGCAGCCAAGGGGGAGGGTTTGACGAGCAGTACTTC	CASSQGGGFDEQYF
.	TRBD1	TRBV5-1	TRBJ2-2	TGCGCCAGCGGGTCTTGGCTTGGGACAGTAAACACCGGGGAGCTGTTTTTT	CASGSWLGTVNTGELFF
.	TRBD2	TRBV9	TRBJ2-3	TGTGCCAGCAGCGCGCGGGGGGACCGTACAGATACGCAGTATTTT	CASSARGDRTDTQYF
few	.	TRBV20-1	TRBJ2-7	TGCAGTGCTAGTGCGAGATACGAGCAGTACTTC	CSASARYEQYF
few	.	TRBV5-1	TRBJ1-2	TGCGCCAGCAGTTCGACAGGACTCTATGGCTACACCTTC	CASSSTGLYGYTF
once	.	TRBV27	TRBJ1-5	TGTGCCAGCAGTTTAATCGGAGACACATATAGCAATCAGCCCCAGCATTTT	CASSLIGDTYSNQPQHF
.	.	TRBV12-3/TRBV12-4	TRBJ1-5	TGTGCCAGCAGTCTCCTGGGGGGCCTCCAGCCCCAGCATTTT	CASSLLGGLQPQHF
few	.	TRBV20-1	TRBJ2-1	TGCAGTGCCGGGTTGGGGGGCGGGTACAATGAGCAGTTCTTC	CSAGLGGGYNEQFF
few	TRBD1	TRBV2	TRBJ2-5	TGTGCCAGCAGTGACCATGGACAGGGGGGTATGAAACAAGAGACCCAGTACTTC	CASSDHGQGGMKQETQYF
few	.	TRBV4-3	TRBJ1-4	TGCGCCAGCAGCCAGCGGGGCGAGGTAACTAATGAAAAACTGTTTTTT	CASSQRGEVTNEKLFF
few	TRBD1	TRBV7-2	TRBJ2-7	TGTGCCAGCAGCGACCGGACAGGGTGGGGCGAGCAGTACTTC	CASSDRTGWGEQYF
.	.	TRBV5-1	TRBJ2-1	TGCGCCAGCAGCTCGACATACCCCGGAGATGAGCAGTTCTTC	CASSSTYPGDEQFF
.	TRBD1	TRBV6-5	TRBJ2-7	TGTGCCAGCAAGACGGGACAGGGAACCTACGAGCAGTACTTC	CASKTGQGTYEQYF
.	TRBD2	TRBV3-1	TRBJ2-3	TGTGCCAGCAGCCAAGGAGGTTTAGCGGGGGGCACAGATACGCAGTATTTT	CASSQGGLAGGTDTQYF
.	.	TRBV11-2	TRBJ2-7	TGTGCCAGCAGCTTAGGGGGGGGGCGAATCTACGAGCAGTACTTC	CASSLGGGRIYEQYF
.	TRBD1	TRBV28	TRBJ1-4	TGTGCCAGCAGTACAGGGGGCGGCGTATCTAATGAAAAACTGTTTTTT	CASSTGGGVSNEKLFF
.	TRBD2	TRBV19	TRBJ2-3	TGTGCCAGTAACCACGGACTAGCCGCAGATACGCAGTATTTT	CASNHGLAADTQYF
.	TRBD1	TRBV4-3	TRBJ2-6	TGCGCCAGCAGCCGAGGGGGCGTCACCTCTGGGGCCAACGTCCTGACTTTC	CASSRGGVTSGANVLTF
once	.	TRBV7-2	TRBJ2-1	TGTGCCAGCAGCCGGTACAGCCCCAATGAGCAGTTCTTC	CASSRYSPNEQFF
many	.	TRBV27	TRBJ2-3	TGTGCCAGCAGTTTACAGGCAAGCGATACGCAGTATTTT	CASSLQASDTQYF
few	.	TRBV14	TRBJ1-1	TGTGCCAGCAGCTATTATGTGGGTGAGACTGAAGCTTTCTTT	CASSYYVGETEAFF
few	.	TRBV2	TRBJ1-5	TGTGCCAGCAAGGCCTCGGGAGAACAGCCCCAGCATTTT	CASKASGEQPQHF
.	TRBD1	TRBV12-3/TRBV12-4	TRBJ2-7	TGTGCCAGCAGTTTCGCAGGGGGCTGGTACGAGCAGTACTTC	CASSFAGGWYEQYF
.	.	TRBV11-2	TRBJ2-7	TGTGCCAGCAGCCTCCCCGTGGGTAGAGCCTACGAGCAGTACTTC	CASSLPVGRAYEQYF
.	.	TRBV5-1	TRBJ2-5	TGCGCCAGCAGCTTCTCCTCCCCGGGAGAGACCCAGTACTTC	CASSFSSPGETQYF
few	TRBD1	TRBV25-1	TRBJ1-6	TGTGCCAGCCACTTAGGGACAGGATCACCCCTCCACTTT	CASHLGTGSPLHF
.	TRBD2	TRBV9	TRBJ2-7	TGTGCCAGCAGCGTGGTAGCGGGGGCGCCCTTAGACTACGAGCAGTACTTC	CASSVVAGAPLDYEQYF
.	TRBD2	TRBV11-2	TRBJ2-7	TGTGCCAGCAGATCCTACGGGGGGGGCAAGTACGAGCAGTACTTC	CASRSYGGGKYEQYF
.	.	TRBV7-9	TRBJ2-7	TGTGCCGGCAGCCGCGGACTTGAGGAGCAGTACTTC	CAGSRGLEEQYF
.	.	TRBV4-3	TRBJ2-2	TGCGCCAGCAGCCAAGATGCCCTGAACACCGGGGAGCTGTTTTTT	CASSQDALNTGELFF
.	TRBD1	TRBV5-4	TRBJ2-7	TGTGCCAGCAGTCCCGGACCCGGGACAGGTTCGGGCTACGAGCAGTACTTC	CASSPGPGTGSGYEQYF
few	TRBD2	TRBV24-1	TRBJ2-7	TGTGCCACCAGTGATTACGGCGGGGGGCGGGACGAGCAGTACTTC	CATSDYGGGRDEQYF
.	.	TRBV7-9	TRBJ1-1	TGTGCCAGCAGCTTAAATCAGGGAGAGGCTGAAGCTTTCTTT	CASSLNQGEAEAFF
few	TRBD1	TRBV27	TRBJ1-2	TGTGCCAGCCGAGTAAGACCAACAGGGGACTATGGCTACACCTTC	CASRVRPTGDYGYTF
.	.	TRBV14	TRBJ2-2	TGTGCCAGCAGCCAAGGGTCAGCCGTGCATTACACCGGGGAGCTGTTTTTT	CASSQGSAVHYTGELFF
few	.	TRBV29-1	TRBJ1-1	TGCAGCGCACTACCATGGAACACTGAAGCTTTCTTT	CSALPWNTEAFF
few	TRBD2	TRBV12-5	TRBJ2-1	TGTGCTAGTGGTTTGGTAGCGGGGGGGCCGGCTAGTGAGCAGTTCTTC	CASGLVAGGPASEQFF
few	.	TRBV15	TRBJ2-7	TGTGCCACCAGCAAAAGGGGGGGGAGCTCCTACGAGCAGTACTTC	CATSKRGGSSYEQYF
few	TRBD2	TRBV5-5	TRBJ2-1	TGTGCCAGCAGCCGGGGAGGGGAATGGGCCTACAATGAGCAGTTCTTC	CASSRGGEWAYNEQFF
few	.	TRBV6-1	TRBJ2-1	TGTGCCAGCAGTGCCACGGACAGCCGTAACAATGAGCAGTTCTTC	CASSATDSRNNEQFF
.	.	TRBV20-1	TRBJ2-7	TGCAGTGCTAGTCGGTTGTACGAGCAGTACTTC	CSASRLYEQYF
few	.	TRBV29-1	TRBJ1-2	TGCAGCGCTCAGATACTATATGGCTACACCTTC	CSAQILYGYTF
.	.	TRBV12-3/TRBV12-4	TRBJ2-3	TGTGCCAGCAGTTCTCCCGGTAGGAGCACAGATACGCAGTATTTT	CASSSPGRSTDTQYF
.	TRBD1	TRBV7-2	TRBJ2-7	TGTGCCAGCAGCTTTAGATTGGGACAGGGGAGATACGAGCAGTACTTC	CASSFRLGQGRYEQYF